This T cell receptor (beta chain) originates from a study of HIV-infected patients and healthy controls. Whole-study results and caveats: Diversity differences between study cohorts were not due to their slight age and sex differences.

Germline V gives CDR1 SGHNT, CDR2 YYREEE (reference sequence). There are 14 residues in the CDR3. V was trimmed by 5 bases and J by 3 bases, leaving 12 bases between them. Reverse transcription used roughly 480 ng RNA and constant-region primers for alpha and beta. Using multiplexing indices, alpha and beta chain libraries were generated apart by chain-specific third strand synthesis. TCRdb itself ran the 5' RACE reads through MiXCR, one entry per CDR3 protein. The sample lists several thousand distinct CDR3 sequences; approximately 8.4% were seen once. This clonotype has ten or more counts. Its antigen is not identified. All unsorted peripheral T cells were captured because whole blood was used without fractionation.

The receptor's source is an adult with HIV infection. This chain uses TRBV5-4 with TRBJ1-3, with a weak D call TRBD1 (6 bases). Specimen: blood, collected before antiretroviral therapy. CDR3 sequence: CASSVQGDGNTIYF. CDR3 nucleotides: TGTGCCAGCAGTGTACAGGGAGATGGAAACACCATATATTTT.